This T cell receptor beta chain came from a study of T-cell memory formation after mild COVID-19 (dated by TCRdb to the early 2020s). For the wider study: TCR sequence clusters from the two donors were largely donor specific. T-cell clones expanding and contracting after mild COVID-19 in two donors were tracked by longitudinal TCRalpha and TCRbeta repertoire sequencing. Two young, previously healthy adult volunteers made up the cohort, one male and one female. What the work shows at the level of the full study, not this receptor alone: SARS-CoV-2 specificity was not confirmed for the second-wave clones peaking on day 37. The study included only two mild cases, and larger cohorts that include severe cases with pre-infection samples were judged to be necessary. From day 15 to 85, contracting clones showed balanced CD4/CD8 phenotypes, whereas a second wave of clones that expanded from day 15 to 37 leaned towards CD4+. Contracting CD4+ clones were located mainly in the CM and EM memory subsets, whereas CD8+ clones were found to be enriched in EMRA. Some responding clones were found in pre-infection memory, which suggests that pre-existing cross-reactive memory T cells took part in the SARS-CoV-2 response.

This clonotype was found a few times. Its cognate antigen has yet to be identified. Nothing much larger sits one base from this clone, and base qualities are not available. PBMCs were isolated by Ficoll-Paque density gradient centrifugation. Sequenced using an Illumina NovaSeq 6000. TCRalpha and TCRbeta cDNA libraries were built by 5'RACE with constant-segment primers, adding sample barcodes and unique molecular identifiers. RNA was extracted from every sample with Trizol reagent. Amplification of the libraries took two PCR steps, and the second step added a second sample barcode plus Illumina TruSeq adapters. Sequencing of the libraries was done on an Illumina NovaSeq, producing 2 x 150 bp paired-end reads. As for the original processing: The reads were demultiplexed and collapsed into UMI-guided consensus sequences using migec v1.2.7. Using mixcr v2.1.11, UMI consensuses were aligned to TRA and TRB V and J templates and then assembled into clonotypes. A clonotype was counted as expanded or contracted only when both edgeR and NoisET called the clonotype significant, with the noise models trained on biological replicates. For edgeR calls, the cutoffs were a false discovery rate-adjusted p below 0.01 and a log2 fold-change threshold of 1. As an exploratory analysis of dynamics, max-normalized trajectories of the 1000 most abundant clonotypes were examined with PCA combined with hierarchical clustering. Each responding clone was given a CD4 or CD8 phenotype based on the CD4+ and CD8+ repertoires, which had been sequenced separately. Starting from the raw public reads, TCRdb applied fastp trimming at Q25, assembled clones with MiXCR and retained in-frame beta chains. Rows are combined by CDR3 protein, so each entry shows the most common genes and DNA. What appears here as the V and J calls and clone size reflects TCRdb's work, not the paper's. The sample table records 250,000 to 350,000 distinct CDR3 sequences; more than 15% of these occur just once. Around a fifth of the sample comes from the top ten.

The CDR3 runs 15 amino acids, cysteine and phenylalanine included. The read is trimmed to its CDR3 DNA, 45 bases read in frame from base 1. The germline V gene gives CDR1 as SGHRS and CDR2 as YFSETQ. After removal of 0 bases from V and 8 bases from J, the junction retains 1 base not matched to a gene. The chain employs TRBV5-1 and TRBJ1-6, with 11 middle bases fitting TRBD1. Sequences were obtained from PBMCs or a T cell subset sorted from them (not recorded which). This TCR was sampled from a young man who had mild COVID-19 (a few samples of this study predate the infection). The sample titles of this study are shuffled in the database, so cell type and time point are left out; the donor was told from shared clones. The nucleotide sequence reads as follows: TGCGCCAGCAGCTTGGTGGGACAGGGGGATTCACCCCTCCACTTT. This encodes CASSLVGQGDSPLHF.